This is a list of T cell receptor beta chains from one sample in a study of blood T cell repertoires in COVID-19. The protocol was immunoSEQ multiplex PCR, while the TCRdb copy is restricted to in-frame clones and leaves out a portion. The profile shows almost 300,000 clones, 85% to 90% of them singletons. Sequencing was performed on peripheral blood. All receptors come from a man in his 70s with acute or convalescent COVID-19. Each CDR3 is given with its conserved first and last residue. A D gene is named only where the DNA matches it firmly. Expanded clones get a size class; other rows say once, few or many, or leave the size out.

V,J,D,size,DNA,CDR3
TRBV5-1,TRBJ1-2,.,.,TGCGCCAGCAGCTTGGTGCAGGGGCAGGGCTACACCTTC,CASSLVQGQGYTF
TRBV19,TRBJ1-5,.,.,TGTGCCAGTAGTATAACAGGGCAACAGCCCCAGCATTTT,CASSITGQQPQHF
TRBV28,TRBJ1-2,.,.,TGTGCCATTTCACCCTACAGGAATGGCTACACCTTC,CAISPYRNGYTF
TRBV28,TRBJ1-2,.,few,TGTGCCAGCAGTCCCATCGACGGGGGCTATGGCTACACCTTC,CASSPIDGGYGYTF
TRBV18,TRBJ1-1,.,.,TGTGCCAGCTCACCGCGGGGCAGTTCGAACACTGAAGCTTTCTTT,CASSPRGSSNTEAFF
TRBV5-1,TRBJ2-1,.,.,TGCGCCAGCACCCTTGGGGGCACTGGCTCCTACAATGAGCAGTTCTTC,CASTLGGTGSYNEQFF
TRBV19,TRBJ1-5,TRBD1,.,TGTGCCAGTAGTATAGACAGGGGGAACCAGCCCCAGCATTTT,CASSIDRGNQPQHF
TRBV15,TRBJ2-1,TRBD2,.,TGTGCCACCAGCAGGGGTGGAGCGGGGGCTGAGCAGTTCTTC,CATSRGGAGAEQFF
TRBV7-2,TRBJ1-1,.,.,TGTGCCAGCAGCCCAGGGACTGCAAACACTGAAGCTTTCTTT,CASSPGTANTEAFF
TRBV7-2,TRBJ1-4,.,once,TGTGCCAGCAGCTCTTCACCAGGGCAAAATGAAAAACTGTTTTTT,CASSSSPGQNEKLFF
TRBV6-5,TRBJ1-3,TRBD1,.,TGTGCCAGCAGTCGGACAGGGACGGGAAACACCATATATTTT,CASSRTGTGNTIYF
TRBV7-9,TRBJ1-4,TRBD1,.,TGTGCCAGCATCCGCGGACAGGGGGGGAATGAAAAACTGTTTTTT,CASIRGQGGNEKLFF
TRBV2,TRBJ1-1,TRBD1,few,TGTGCCAGCAGACGGGACAGGGTCCCGAACACTGAAGCTTTCTTT,CASRRDRVPNTEAFF
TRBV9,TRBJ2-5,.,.,TGTGCCAGCAGCGTAGCACTAGCTGAGACCCAGTACTTC,CASSVALAETQYF
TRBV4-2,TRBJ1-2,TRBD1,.,TGTGCCAGCAGCCCCGGTCAGGGACAGGGTGGTGGCTACACCTTC,CASSPGQGQGGGYTF
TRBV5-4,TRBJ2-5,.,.,TGTGCCAGCAGCTTGGTCTCTGAAGAGACCCAGTACTTC,CASSLVSEETQYF
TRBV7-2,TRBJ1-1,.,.,TGTGCCAGCAGCCCGACAGGCACTGAAGCTTTCTTT,CASSPTGTEAFF
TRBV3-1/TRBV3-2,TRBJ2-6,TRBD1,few,TGTGCCAGCAGCCCCACAAGGACAGGGGATGGGGCCAACGTCCTGACTTTC,CASSPTRTGDGANVLTF
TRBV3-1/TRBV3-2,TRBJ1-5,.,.,TGTGCCAGCAGCCCTCACGGGGGGGGCGGAAGCAATCAGCCCCAGCATTTT,CASSPHGGGGSNQPQHF
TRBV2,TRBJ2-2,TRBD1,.,TGTGCCACCTACCGGACAGGGGCGAACACCGGGGAGCTGTTTTTT,CATYRTGANTGELFF
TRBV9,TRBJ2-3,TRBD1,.,TGTGCCAGCAGCGGTGGGACAGGGGGCGCAGATACGCAGTATTTT,CASSGGTGGADTQYF
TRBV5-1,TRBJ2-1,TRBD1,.,TGCGCCAGCAGCTTACAGGGGATGGGCGATGAGCAGTTCTTC,CASSLQGMGDEQFF
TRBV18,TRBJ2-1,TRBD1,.,TGTGCCAGCTCACCAACCGGACAGGGTCTTTCCTACAATGAGCAGTTCTTC,CASSPTGQGLSYNEQFF
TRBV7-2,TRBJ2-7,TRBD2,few,TGTGCCAGCAGCCCAGGGAGTGGGGGGGGTGGAGAGCAGTACTTC,CASSPGSGGGGEQYF
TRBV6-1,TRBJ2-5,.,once,TGTGCCAGCAGGGAGCAGGGTACGGAGACCCAGTACTTC,CASREQGTETQYF
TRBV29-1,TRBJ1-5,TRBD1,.,TGCAGCGTGCGGACAGGGGGCCAGCCCCAGCATTTT,CSVRTGGQPQHF
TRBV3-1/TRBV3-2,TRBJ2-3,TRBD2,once,TGTGCCAGCCGGGGGGGGTCCACAGATACGCAGTATTTT,CASRGGSTDTQYF
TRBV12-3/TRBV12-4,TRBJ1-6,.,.,TGTGCCAGCAGTCTCTCTCCCTCACCCCTCCACTTT,CASSLSPSPLHF
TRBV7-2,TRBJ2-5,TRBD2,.,TGTGCCAGCAGCTCCCGGACTAGCATGGAGACCCAGTACTTC,CASSSRTSMETQYF
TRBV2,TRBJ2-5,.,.,TGTGCCAGCAGGATGACAGTGGCCCAAGAGACCCAGTACTTC,CASRMTVAQETQYF
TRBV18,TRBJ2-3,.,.,TGTGCCAGCTCACCAGTTCCAGGGCCCCCGAGCACAGATACGCAGTATTTT,CASSPVPGPPSTDTQYF
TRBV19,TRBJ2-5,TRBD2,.,TGTGCCAGTAGTATCCCCAGCGGGAGACCCTTACAAGAGACCCAGTACTTC,CASSIPSGRPLQETQYF
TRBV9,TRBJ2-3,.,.,TGTGCCAGCAGCGTAACCCCCAGCGGGAGCACAGATACGCAGTATTTT,CASSVTPSGSTDTQYF
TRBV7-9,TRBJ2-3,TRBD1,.,TGTGCCAGCAGCTCACTCGGGACAGGCTTGTTCACAGATACGCAGTATTTT,CASSSLGTGLFTDTQYF
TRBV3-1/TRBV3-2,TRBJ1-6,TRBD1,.,TGTGCCAGCAGCCCGGACAGGGGAGGTAGGAATTCACCCCTCCACTTT,CASSPDRGGRNSPLHF
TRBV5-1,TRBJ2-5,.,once,TGCGCCAGCAGCTATCTACAGGGTGGGGAGACCCAGTACTTC,CASSYLQGGETQYF
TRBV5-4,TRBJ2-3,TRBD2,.,TGTGCCAGCAGCTTGGTGGGGGGGGCAGATACGCAGTATTTT,CASSLVGGADTQYF
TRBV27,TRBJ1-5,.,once,TGTGCCAGCAGAGGGGGCAATCAGCCCCAGCATTTT,CASRGGNQPQHF
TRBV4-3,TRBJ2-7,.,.,TGCGCCAGCAGCCACCGCCACGGGGCCTACGAGCAGTACTTC,CASSHRHGAYEQYF
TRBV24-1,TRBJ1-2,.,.,TGTGCCACCAGTGTATCGGGAAACTATGGCTACACCTTC,CATSVSGNYGYTF
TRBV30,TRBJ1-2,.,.,TGTGCCTGGAGTGTCGGGAAAGTCGGGAACTATGGCTACACCTTC,CAWSVGKVGNYGYTF